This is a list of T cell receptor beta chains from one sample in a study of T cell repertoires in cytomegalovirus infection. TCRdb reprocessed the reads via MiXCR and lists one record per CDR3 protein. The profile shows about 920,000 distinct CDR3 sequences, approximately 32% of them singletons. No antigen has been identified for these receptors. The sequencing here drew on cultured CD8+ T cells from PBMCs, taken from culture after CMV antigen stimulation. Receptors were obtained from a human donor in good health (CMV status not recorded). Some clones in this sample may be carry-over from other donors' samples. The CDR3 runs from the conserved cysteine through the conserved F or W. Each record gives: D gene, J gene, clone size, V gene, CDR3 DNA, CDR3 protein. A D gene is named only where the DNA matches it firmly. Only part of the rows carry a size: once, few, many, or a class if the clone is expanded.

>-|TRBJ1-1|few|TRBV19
TGTGCCAGTAGAACGGGCGGCGGGGGGATGAACACTGAAGCTTTCTTT
CASRTGGGGMNTEAFF
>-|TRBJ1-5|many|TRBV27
TGTGCCAGCAGTTTGGTAGGTCCCAATCAGCCCCAGCATTTT
CASSLVGPNQPQHF
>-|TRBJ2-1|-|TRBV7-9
TGTGCCAACAGCTTAAAGCAAGAAGGCGCCTACAATGAGCAGTTCTTC
CANSLKQEGAYNEQFF
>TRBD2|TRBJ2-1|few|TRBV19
TGTGCCAGTAGTATCTACCTAGCGGGGGTGCGTAATGAGCAGTTCTTC
CASSIYLAGVRNEQFF
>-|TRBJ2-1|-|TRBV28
TGTGCCAGCACCCTCGGGCTCCCGCTTATCACCCATGAGCAGTTCTTC
CASTLGLPLITHEQFF
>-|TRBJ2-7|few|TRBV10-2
TGCGCCAGCAGTGAGAGATGGTACGAGCAGTACTTC
CASSERWYEQYF
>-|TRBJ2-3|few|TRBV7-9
TGTGCCAGCGTCCGTGATTCGTCAATCACAGATACGCAGTATTTT
CASVRDSSITDTQYF
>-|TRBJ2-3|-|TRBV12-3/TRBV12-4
TGTGCCAGCAGTTTACGCCGGGACCTCCACACAGATACGCAGTATTTT
CASSLRRDLHTDTQYF
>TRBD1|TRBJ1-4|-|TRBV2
TGTGCCAGCAGCCACGGGACAGGGGGGAATGAAAAACTGTTTTTT
CASSHGTGGNEKLFF
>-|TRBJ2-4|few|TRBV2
TGTGCCAGCAGGGGGGACATTCAGTACTTC
CASRGDIQYF
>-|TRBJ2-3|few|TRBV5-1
TGCGCCAGCAGCCCACACAAGGGGGGCACAGATACGCAGTATTTT
CASSPHKGGTDTQYF
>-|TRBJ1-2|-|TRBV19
TGTGCCAGTAGTATTATGGGCCACGACGAAGGCTACACCTTC
CASSIMGHDEGYTF
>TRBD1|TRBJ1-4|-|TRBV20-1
TGCAGTGCTAGACCCGCTCCGGGACAGGGGAATGAAAAACTGTTTTTT
CSARPAPGQGNEKLFF
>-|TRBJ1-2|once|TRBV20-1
TGCAGTGCTAGAAATAGCGGCGAGGCCCCCAACTATGGCTACACCTTC
CSARNSGEAPNYGYTF
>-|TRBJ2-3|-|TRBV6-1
TGTGCCAGCAGTGAAATGCCAGGGTGGGGGACAGATACGCAGTATTTT
CASSEMPGWGTDTQYF
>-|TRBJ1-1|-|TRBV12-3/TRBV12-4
TGTACCAGCAGTTTCACGAGCCCTGAAGCTTTCTTT
CTSSFTSPEAFF
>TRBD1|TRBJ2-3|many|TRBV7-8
TGTGCCAGCAGCCACCCCGACAGGGCAAGCACAGATACGCAGTATTTT
CASSHPDRASTDTQYF
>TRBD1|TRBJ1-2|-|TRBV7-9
TGTGCCAGCAACCCGACAGGGGCTTCCCCCAACTATGGCTACACCTTC
CASNPTGASPNYGYTF
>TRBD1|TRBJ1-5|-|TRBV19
TGTGCCAGTAGGGCCGGGACAGGTCCTTATAGCAATCAGCCCCAGCATTTT
CASRAGTGPYSNQPQHF
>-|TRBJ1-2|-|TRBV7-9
TGTGCCAGCAGCCAGGGCCGGGGTGGCTACACCTTC
CASSQGRGGYTF
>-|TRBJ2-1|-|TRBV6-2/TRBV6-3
TGTGCCAGCAGTTACCATCAAGCGACTGAGCAGTTCTTC
CASSYHQATEQFF
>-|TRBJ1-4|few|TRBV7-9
TGTGCCAGCAGCTTACCTGGGCCATCGGGAAAACTGTTTTTT
CASSLPGPSGKLFF
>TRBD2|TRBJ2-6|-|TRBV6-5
TGTGCCAGCACCTTAACTAGCGGGATTGCCTCTGGGGCCAACGTCCTGACTTTC
CASTLTSGIASGANVLTF
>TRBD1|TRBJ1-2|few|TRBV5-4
TGTGCCAGCAGCGACAACGTCTTTGACAGGGGATTTAACTATGGCTACACCTTC
CASSDNVFDRGFNYGYTF
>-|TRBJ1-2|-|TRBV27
TGTGCCAGCAGTTTCAGGGAGTCCGGTGGCTACACCTTC
CASSFRESGGYTF
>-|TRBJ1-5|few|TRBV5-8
TGTGCCAGCAGCTTGGTAGGGTCAGGGGGCAATCAGCCCCAGCATTTT
CASSLVGSGGNQPQHF
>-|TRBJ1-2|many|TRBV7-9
TGTGCCAGCAGCCTACAGGGTGATGGCTACACCTTC
CASSLQGDGYTF
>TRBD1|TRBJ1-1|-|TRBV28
TGTGCCAGCAGTTCAGACAGGGGGTCCGTTGAAGCTTTCTTT
CASSSDRGSVEAFF
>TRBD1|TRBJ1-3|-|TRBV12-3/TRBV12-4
TGTGCCAGCAGCTGGACAGGGGACAACACCATATATTTT
CASSWTGDNTIYF
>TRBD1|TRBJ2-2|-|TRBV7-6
TGTGTTAGCAGCCAGGGACAGGGGTCCACCGGGGAGCTGTTTTTT
CVSSQGQGSTGELFF
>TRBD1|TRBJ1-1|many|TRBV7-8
TGTGCCAGCAGCCCCGAGGACAGGGGCCCTGAAGCTTTCTTT
CASSPEDRGPEAFF
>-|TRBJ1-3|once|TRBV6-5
TGTGCCAGCAGCCCTGACTCGAACTCTGGAAACACCGTATATTTT
CASSPDSNSGNTVYF
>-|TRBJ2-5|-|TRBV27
TGTGCGTCCCGAGGTGGATTCCAAGAGACCCAGTACTTC
CASRGGFQETQYF
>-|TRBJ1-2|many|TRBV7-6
TGTGCCAGCAGCTTAGGAGCAGGGAATGGCTACACCTTC
CASSLGAGNGYTF
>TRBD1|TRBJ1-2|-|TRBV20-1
TGCAGTGCTAGTTTGCCCGACAGGGGGTCTGATCGGGGTGGCTACACCTTC
CSASLPDRGSDRGGYTF
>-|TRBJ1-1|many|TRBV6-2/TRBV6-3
TGTGCCAGCAGGGACAGGAACACTGAAGCTTTCTTT
CASRDRNTEAFF
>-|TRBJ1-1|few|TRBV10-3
TGTGCCATCAAGTGGGACCCCGGGACTGAAGCTTTCTTT
CAIKWDPGTEAFF
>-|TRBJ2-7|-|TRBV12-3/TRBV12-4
TGTGCCAGCAGTAACAACAGGGGGGGCGACGAGCAGTACTTC
CASSNNRGGDEQYF
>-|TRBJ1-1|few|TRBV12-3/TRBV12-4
TGTGCCAGCAGTTCAAGGGGGGACGCTTTCTTT
CASSSRGDAFF
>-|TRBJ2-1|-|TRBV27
TGTGCCAGCACCCTCCGGGACACCTACAATGAGCAGTTCTTC
CASTLRDTYNEQFF
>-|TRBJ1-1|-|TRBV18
TGTGCCAGCTCACCAGATCACTTGGACGAAGGCCGGAACACTGAAGCTTTCTTT
CASSPDHLDEGRNTEAFF
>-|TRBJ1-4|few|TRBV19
TGTGCCAGTATTGGGACAGAAAAACTGTTTTTT
CASIGTEKLFF
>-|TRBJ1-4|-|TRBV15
TGTGCCACCAGCAGAGATCGGGGAGGTATTCTTGAAAAACTGTTTTTT
CATSRDRGGILEKLFF
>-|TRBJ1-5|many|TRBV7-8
TGTGCCAGCGCTGCCGGGGGTAGCAATCAGCCCCAGCATTTT
CASAAGGSNQPQHF
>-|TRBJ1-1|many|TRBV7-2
TGTGCCAGCAGTGGGGCTTTCTTT
CASSGAFF
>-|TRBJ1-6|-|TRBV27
TGTGCCAGCTACGACCCCTATGATAGTTCACCCCTCCACTTT
CASYDPYDSSPLHF
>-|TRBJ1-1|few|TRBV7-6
TGTGCCAGCAGCTCAAACAAAGCAGTGACAGAGTTATGGACTGAAGCTTTCTTT
CASSSNKAVTELWTEAFF
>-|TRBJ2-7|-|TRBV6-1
TGTGCCAGCACCAACGGCCGGCAAAGCTCCTACGAGCAGTACTTC
CASTNGRQSSYEQYF
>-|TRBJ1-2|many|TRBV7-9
TGTGCCAGCAGCTTGGGGAATTCAAACTATGGCTACACCTTC
CASSLGNSNYGYTF
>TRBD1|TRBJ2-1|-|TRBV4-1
TGCGCCAGCAGCCAGGACAGGGGGCTGTTCAATGAGCAGTTCTTC
CASSQDRGLFNEQFF
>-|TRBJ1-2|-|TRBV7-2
TGTGCCAGCAAAGGACTTCCGGGACTAGTCTTTAAAGCTAACTATGGCTACACCTTC
CASKGLPGLVFKANYGYTF
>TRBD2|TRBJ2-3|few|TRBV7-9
TGTGCCAGCAGCTTTAGCGGGGGGGCCAGGGATACGCAGTATTTT
CASSFSGGARDTQYF
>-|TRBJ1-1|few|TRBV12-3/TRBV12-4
TGTGCCAGCAGTTTTTTTGACACTGAAGCTTTCTTT
CASSFFDTEAFF
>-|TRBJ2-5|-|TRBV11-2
TGTGCCAGCAGAACCGACGAGACCCAGTACTTC
CASRTDETQYF
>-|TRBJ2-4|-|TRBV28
TGTGCCAGCAGCACTGTCCTAGGCGACAAGCCCAAAAACATTCAGTACTTC
CASSTVLGDKPKNIQYF
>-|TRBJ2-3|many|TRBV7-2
TGTGCCAGCAGCTCCTTAGGGGTATACAGCACAGATACGCAGTATTTT
CASSSLGVYSTDTQYF
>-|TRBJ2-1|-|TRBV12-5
TGTGCTAGTGGTTTGGGGGACCTCTACAATGAGCAGTTCTTC
CASGLGDLYNEQFF